Given below is one TCR beta chain in context. This sample also contains other DNA sequences that code for the same CDR3. These data are taken from a study of blood T cell repertoires in COVID-19. Methods used by the authors: Estimation of nucleated cell counts relied on the amplification of reference gene primers. Measured with immunoSEQ multiplex PCR; TCRdb has only the in-frame clones, and not every one. The DNA was the basis for D and trimming; V, J and clone size are from that table. This table has about 150,000 clones, 82% appearing once. Germline loops: CDR1 WNHNN, CDR2 SYGVQD (reference sequence). The CDR3 extends over 13 amino acids. Trimming cost V 5 bases and J 1 base; bases outside gene matches: 1.

This receptor was taken from a woman older than 75 with active or convalescent COVID-19. The sequenced sample consisted of peripheral blood. The genes are TRBV10-1 and TRBJ1-2; 7 nucleotides match TRBD1. In DNA, the CDR3 is TGCGCCAGCAGTCGGGACAGTAACTATGGCTACACCTTC. This encodes CASSRDSNYGYTF.